This T cell receptor (beta chain) derives from a study of monozygotic twins with inflammatory bowel disease. TCRdb re-called the 5' RACE reads and catalogs CDR3 proteins one per entry, DNA excluded. In total, the table holds approximately 330,000 distinct CDR3 sequences. Every single donor had a roughly 2.7 ml blood sample drawn. The CDR3 covers 14 residues. Germline loops: CDR1 KGHSH, CDR2 LQKENI. This rearrangement joins TRBV18 to TRBJ1-5. Sequencing was performed on blood. The sequence was obtained from a human donor with ulcerative colitis or Crohn's disease, or a healthy co-twin of an affected twin (not recorded which). CDR3 sequence reads: CASSPNPKAEPQHF.